This TCR beta chain was recorded in a study of human T cells and chemical hapten exposure. Study at large: Patients having alopecia areata, totalis or universalis were mostly female.

TCRdb reanalysed the RACE reads using MiXCR and keeps one entry per CDR3 protein. The repertoire holds around 300,000 distinct CDR3 sequences, with around 7% as singletons. The time point denotes: patch test 1, 2 weeks after DPC sensitization. The sample's treatment: therapeutic diphenylcyclopropenone sensitization with weekly scalp DPC. This clonotype has just a few counts. This CDR3 spans 15 amino acids. Germline CDR1 is DFQATT and CDR2 is SNEGSKA (reference sequence). After removal of 4 bases from V and 6 bases from J, the junction contained 9 bases not matched to a gene. The clonotype was recovered from a woman aged 18-29 years with alopecia areata. Some clones in this sample may be carry-over from other donors' samples. Sequencing was performed on whole blood, taken in connection with sensitization to the hapten diphenylcyclopropenone (DPC). V usage is TRBV20-1 and J usage is TRBJ2-1; 10 nucleotides align to TRBD2. The CDR3 nucleotides read TGCAGTGCTACTACAGCGGGGGGGCCCCGCAATGAGCAGTTCTTC. This sequence encodes CSATTAGGPRNEQFF.